This T cell receptor beta chain was identified in a study of blood T cell repertoires in COVID-19 (dated by TCRdb to the early 2020s). Background for the entire study: The collaborator samples originated in the United States, Italy and Spain and spanned the acute and convalescent phases of COVID-19. Samples came from the ongoing ImmuneRACE study (first 160 participants) plus 1,254 subjects from 6 global collaborators. Deeply sampled blood TCRbeta repertoires from subjects exposed to, actively infected with, or recovered from COVID-19 were included in the dataset. The sample metadata nearly always contained a de-identified subject ID, COVID-19 status, age in years and sex. The repertoires were made available in a free public database intended to serve as a resource for research on the immune response to SARS-CoV-2. The prospective study material was composed of cDNA or gDNA derived from T cells, B-cell-depleted T cells, or PBMCs. Where available, HLA class I and class II types were obtained from metadata supplied by the sample provider rather than from assay-based typing. Overall study outcomes, separate from this receptor: The quantity of clinical and demographic metadata differed by source and by participant and was supplied without curation.

In regard to this clone: Its antigen is unknown. No clone much larger than this one lies a single base away; base qualities are absent.

The CDR1 and CDR2 encoded by the germline V gene are SNHLY and FYNNEI. Its CDR3 holds 16 amino acids, cysteine through phenylalanine. Here the CDR3 DNA is all that survives: 48 bases in frame from base 1. For this chain, trimming is 5 bases at the V end and 9 bases at the J end, and the number of junction bases without a gene match is 9. TCRbeta CDR3 regions were amplified from genomic DNA using the immunoSEQ Assay, a bias-controlled multiplex PCR. The original pipeline was this. The number of nucleated cells in each sample was estimated from the amplification of reference gene primers within the assay. Sequence reads were collapsed and filtered to measure the absolute abundance of every unique TCRbeta CDR3 rearrangement. For each sample, productive Simpson clonality was calculated as the square root of Simpson's diversity index across productive rearrangements. TCRdb provides this immuneACCESS table in a form limited to in-frame rearrangements. Some clones are lacking; in checked studies, under half of them reflect an unresolved V gene, and why the rest are absent is not known. The V and J calls and clone size are taken from that table; D and trimming were inferred from the DNA. The sample table lists about 150,000 clones, more than 65% of them with a count of one. Around a tenth of the sample lies in the top ten.

Whole blood was collected in K2EDTA tubes by collaborating institutions according to the institutions' own protocols. For TCRbeta analysis, collaborators shipped samples in one of three forms: frozen whole blood, isolated PBMCs, or DNA extracted from either of those sample types. The rearrangement joined TRBV2 to TRBJ2-1, and TRBD2 aligns with 14 junction nucleotides. The sequencing sample was made of peripheral blood. The receptor's source is a woman between 45 and 60 years old with acute or convalescent COVID-19. The CDR3 is CASSLQTSGGASEQFF. The bases read TGTGCCAGCAGTTTACAGACTAGCGGGGGGGCCAGTGAGCAGTTCTTC.